The present T cell receptor beta chain was sequenced within a study of shared clonotypes between healthy human individuals. This clone was detected once. The V and J ends lost 5 bases and 1 base respectively, with 8 bases between them. The CDR3 extends over 13 amino acids. Germline V gene lookup returns CDR1 SGHRS and CDR2 YFSETQ. The table came from immunoSEQ multiplex PCR; TCRdb's copy has only in-frame clones and leaves some out. The data show over a million clones, 78% seen once. This sequence joins TRBV5-1 and TRBJ2-3; tentatively, D is TRBD2 (5 bases). The sequence was collected from a man in his late teens or twenties in good health. Some clones in this sample may be carry-over from other donors' samples. Sequenced input: memory CD4+ T cells from PBMCs. Subset meaning: CD45RA-negative fraction. CDR3 protein: CASRGLRTDTQYF. The CDR3 DNA is TGCGCCAGCAGAGGACTTCGCACAGATACGCAGTATTTT. Looking up the rest from reference TRBV5-1 and TRBJ2-3 gives the full variable domain: KAGVTQTPRYLIKTRGQQVTLSCSPISGHRSVSWYQQTPGQGLQFLFEYFSETQRNKGNFPGRFSGRQFSNSRSEMNVSTLELGDSALYLCASRGLRTDTQYFGPGTRLTVL.